The following is a TCR beta chain sequence with its context. Its antigen is currently unknown. Genomic DNA constituted the template upon which TCR beta VDJ and CDR3 profiling was performed. Each CDR3 protein is one row after TCRdb ran MiXCR on the reads. Of some 140,000 distinct CDR3 sequences in the sample, 35% to 50% were seen once. This entry comes from a study of CD8+CD57+ T cells in acquired aplastic anemia. Study context: 3.2 ug was the average amount of DNA from sorted CD4+ and CD8+ cells. Some 9.9 million reads were obtained on average for healthy donor CD4+ cells.

Findings of the study overall: Almost 30 shared CD8+ CDR3s appeared highly expressed within patients' immunodominant clones.

The V gene end was trimmed by 7 bases and the J gene end by 4 bases; junction bases not matched to a gene: 7. Germline assignment: CDR1 SQVTM and CDR2 ANQGSEA. The CDR3 is made up of 14 amino acids. The sequencing input was sorted CD4+, CD8+, or CD8+CD57+ T cells (not recorded which) from PBMCs. This chain links TRBV29-1 with TRBJ2-2, with TRBD1 matching over 9 bases. The origin of this receptor is a human donor in good health, serving as a control. The CDR3 region has the DNA TGCAGCGGGGGACAGGGTCGTGTCACCGGGGAGCTGTTTTTT. It is translated as CSGGQGRVTGELFF.